This entry lists 25 T cell receptor beta chains sequenced from one sample in a study of blood T cell repertoires in COVID-19. The table came from immunoSEQ multiplex PCR; TCRdb's copy has only in-frame clones and leaves some out. Among approximately 180,000 clones listed, more than 80% were seen once. Source material: PBMCs or T cells enriched from blood (not recorded which). The receptors originated from a man aged 35-49 years who had recovered from COVID-19.

The V gene is TRBV7-6, the J gene TRBJ2-1; 12 nucleotides match TRBD2. This CDR3 has 21 amino acids. The ends lost 2 bases at V and 0 bases at J; junction bases unmatched: 14. The germline gives CDR1 SGHVS, CDR2 FNYEAQ. The CDR3 DNA reads as TGTGCCAGCAGCTTACCCCCCTTAGGCCTAGCGGGAGGGCCCTCCTACAATGAGCAGTTCTTC. Protein sequence: CASSLPPLGLAGGPSYNEQFF. The complete variable domain, with remaining parts taken from reference TRBV7-6 and TRBJ2-1, reads GAGVSQSPRYKVTKRGQDVALRCDPISGHVSLYWYRQALGQGPEFLTYFNYEAQQDKSGLPNDRFSAERPEGSISTLTIQRTEQRDSAMYRCASSLPPLGLAGGPSYNEQFFGPGTRLTVL.

The chain joins TRBV5-4 to TRBJ2-7, with 13 bases identical to TRBD2. With V trimmed by 4 bases and J by 2 bases, 12 bases remained unmatched. The CDR3 sequence is 18 residues long. Germline V gene lookup returns CDR1 SGHNT and CDR2 YYREEE (reference sequence). The CDR3 here is CASSRGLAGTDPPYEQYF. The CDR3 DNA follows: TGTGCCAGCAGCAGGGGACTAGCGGGAACAGATCCTCCCTACGAGCAGTACTTC. Filled out from reference TRBV5-4 and TRBJ2-7, the complete variable domain reads ETGVTQSPTHLIKTRGQQVTLRCSSQSGHNTVSWYQQALGQGPQFIFQYYREEENGRGNFPPRFSGLQFPNYSSELNVNALELDDSALYLCASSRGLAGTDPPYEQYFGPGTRLTVT.

The table lists this clone with a few counts. The chain carries TRBV19 and TRBJ1-4, with 11 bases that match TRBD1. The V segment lost 5 bases and the J segment 12 bases; nucleotides outside the gene matches: 8. The CDR3 contains 14 residues. Germline CDR1 LNHDA, CDR2 SQIVND (reference sequence). This chain's CDR3 is CASSADRGRKELFF. In DNA form, the CDR3 reads TGTGCCAGTAGTGCGGACAGGGGGCGAAAGGAACTGTTTTTT.

This sequence joins TRBV7-9 and TRBJ2-5, with D possibly matching TRBD1 (5 bases). Trimming removed 1 base from V and 5 bases from J, with 11 bases in between. This CDR3 is built from 14 residues. Looked up from germline, CDR1 is SEHNR and CDR2 is FQNEAQ (reference sequence). The chain's CDR3 is CASSLDKGPETQYF. The CDR3 coding sequence is TGTGCCAGCAGCTTAGATAAGGGGCCGGAGACCCAGTACTTC.

The V gene is TRBV7-9, the J gene TRBJ2-1, with D possibly being TRBD1 (5 bases). The CDR3 loop spans 14 amino acids. From germline, CDR1 is SEHNR and CDR2 FQNEAQ (reference sequence). With 4 bases removed from V and 10 bases from J, the gap between germline ends came to 17 bases. The CDR3 region has the DNA TGTGCCAGCAGCTCAAGGACACCCCCAGGGGAGCAGTTCTTC. Translation: CASSSRTPPGEQFF.

This clone has more than one count but fewer than ten. The V and J genes are TRBV11-2 and TRBJ2-1; 8 bases fit TRBD2. There are 12 residues in the CDR3. V shed 6 bases and J 16 bases; nucleotides not matched to a gene: 11. Germline-derived CDR1 and CDR2 are SGHAT and FQNNGV. CDR3: CASSLTGGLGFF. CDR3 bases: TGTGCCAGCAGTTTAACGGGGGGGTTAGGATTCTTC.

The rearrangement uses TRBV5-1 and TRBJ1-2, with TRBD1 matching over 8 bases. The CDR3 runs to 16 residues. Germline V gene sequence: CDR1 SGHRS, CDR2 YFSETQ. With V trimmed by 4 bases and J by 4 bases, 12 bases remained unmatched. The CDR3 DNA sequence: TGCGCCAGCAGCGATGACGGACAGGGAGCCGGCTATGGCTACACCTTC. Translation: CASSDDGQGAGYGYTF. Variable domain in full (rest from reference TRBV5-1 and TRBJ1-2): KAGVTQTPRYLIKTRGQQVTLSCSPISGHRSVSWYQQTPGQGLQFLFEYFSETQRNKGNFPGRFSGRQFSNSRSEMNVSTLELGDSALYLCASSDDGQGAGYGYTFGSGTRLTVV.

This clone was counted a few times. The chain is built from TRBV12-3 or TRBV12-4 and TRBJ1-6, with D unresolved. The V gene lost 6 bases and the J gene lost 10 bases, with 10 bases spanning the gap. The CDR3 is made up of 12 amino acids. The CDR3 DNA sequence: TGTGCCAGCAGGACCGACTTCTCACCCCTCCACTTT. Translating gives CASRTDFSPLHF.

The genes are TRBV6-5 and TRBJ2-1; TRBD2 is a possible D gene (5 bases). Trimming took off 7 bases at V and 12 bases at J, with 19 bases between the two ends. This CDR3 has 13 amino acids. Per the germline V gene, CDR1 is MNHEY and CDR2 is SVGAGI. As DNA, the CDR3 is TGTGCCAGCACATCCTTCGAGGGCGGTGGGCAGTTCTTC. This encodes CASTSFEGGGQFF.

This chain uses TRBV7-9 with TRBJ1-1; D is unresolved. Germline values: CDR1 SEHNR, CDR2 FQNEAQ (reference sequence). V was clipped by 1 base and J by 1 base, with 10 bases between them. CDR3 length: 15 amino acids. CDR3 in amino acids: CASSLVARGNTEAFF. CDR3 DNA sequence: TGTGCCAGCAGCTTAGTAGCTCGCGGGAACACTGAAGCTTTCTTT.

This chain links TRBV9 with TRBJ2-5; 11 bases align to TRBD2. The length of the CDR3 is 15 residues. Trimming removed 3 bases from V and 7 bases from J; junction bases left unmatched: 8. Germline V gene lookup returns CDR1 SGDLS and CDR2 YYNGEE. CDR3 amino acids: CASSGIAGGPGTQYF. The CDR3, as DNA: TGTGCCAGCAGCGGGATAGCGGGAGGGCCTGGGACCCAGTACTTC.

This sequence joins TRBV10-3 and TRBJ1-1; D is ambiguous. The V end was cut by 3 bases, the J end by 2 bases, with 10 bases between. CDR1 and CDR2 (germline): ENHRY, SYGVKD. The CDR3 loop spans 14 amino acids. CDR3 sequence: CAISDTVQNTEAFF. CDR3 nucleotide sequence: TGTGCCATCAGTGATACAGTCCAAAACACTGAAGCTTTCTTT.

The J gene is TRBJ1-1, the V gene TRBV27, with 7 nucleotides matching TRBD1. This CDR3 region has 13 residues. With V trimmed by 3 bases and J by 14 bases, 12 bases remained unmatched. Germline CDR1 MNHEY, CDR2 SMNVEV (reference sequence). This CDR3 reads CASSFQTGTEWFF. For the CDR3, the DNA is TGTGCCAGCAGTTTCCAGACCGGGACAGAGTGGTTCTTT.

The chain is built from TRBV19 and TRBJ2-3; the D gene is possibly TRBD1 (5 bases). Germline CDR1 is LNHDA and CDR2 is SQIVND (reference sequence). V was cut by 6 bases and J by 5 bases, with 15 bases left in between. CDR3 size: 14 residues. CDR3 in amino acids: CASREWQGKDTQYF. CDR3 bases: TGTGCCAGTAGAGAGTGGCAGGGAAAAGATACGCAGTATTTT.

The rearrangement links TRBV14 to TRBJ2-7, with D uncertain. The CDR3 runs to 13 residues. Germline V gene sequence: CDR1 SGHDN, CDR2 FVKESK. V was cut by 1 base and J by 3 bases, with 7 bases left in between. DNA of the CDR3: TGTGCCAGCAGCCAAGGGCACATCTACGAGCAGTACTTC. Protein product: CASSQGHIYEQYF.

This clone showed up just once. The genes are TRBV4-1 and TRBJ2-7; 8 nucleotides line up with TRBD2. From germline, CDR1 is MGHRA and CDR2 YSYEKL. The CDR3 covers 15 residues. Trimming at V came to 2 bases and at J to 4 bases, leaving 7 bases not matched to a gene. CDR3 sequence (DNA): TGCGCCAGCAGCCAACGAGCGGGAGTGGGTTACGAGCAGTACTTC. This translates into CASSQRAGVGYEQYF.

This clone was detected a few times. Other DNA variants within this sample encode the same CDR3. CDR3 region: CASSGGGGTDTQYF. CDR3 DNA sequence: TGTGCCAGCAGTGGGGGGGGAGGCACAGATACGCAGTATTTT. The rearrangement links TRBV2 to TRBJ2-3; 7 bases match TRBD2. There are 14 residues in the CDR3. Germline V gene sequence: CDR1 SNHLY, CDR2 FYNNEI. The V gene end was trimmed by 4 bases and the J gene end by 1 base; junction bases not matched to a gene: 2.

This clone was seen many times. Other nucleotide sequences from this sample produce the same CDR3. The rearrangement uses TRBV9 and TRBJ2-2; tentative D call: TRBD2 (6 bases). There are 16 residues in the CDR3. Looked up from germline, CDR1 is SGDLS and CDR2 is YYNGEE. The V and J ends lost 4 bases and 1 base respectively, with 14 bases between them. CDR3 in DNA: TGTGCCAGCAGCCCCCGTTGGGGAGGGAACACCGGGGAGCTGTTTTTT. This codes for CASSPRWGGNTGELFF.

V gene TRBV2 combines with J gene TRBJ1-6; D unresolved. The V end lost 7 bases, the J end lost 11 bases, and 15 bases lay between the germline ends. The germline CDR1 and CDR2 sequences are SNHLY and FYNNEI. There are 13 residues in the CDR3. CDR3 residues: CASTYTETAPLHF. The DNA for the CDR3 is TGTGCCAGCACCTATACTGAGACTGCACCCCTCCACTTT.

The J gene is TRBJ1-2, the V gene TRBV6-5; D is ambiguous. This CDR3 spans 15 amino acids. V lost 3 bases and J lost 2, with 13 bases in between. Germline V gives CDR1 MNHEY, CDR2 SVGAGI. The CDR3 nucleotides read TGTGCCAGCAGTTATTCCCTCGAGATCAACTATGGCTACACCTTC. Protein sequence: CASSYSLEINYGYTF.

This chain uses TRBV2 with TRBJ2-7; 9 bases are shared with TRBD1. The germline V gene has CDR1 SNHLY and CDR2 FYNNEI. V gave up 4 bases and J gave up 7 bases; unmatched junction bases: 8. This CDR3 is 14 amino acids long. CDR3 loop: CASSAGQGLREQYF. CDR3 nucleotides: TGTGCCAGCAGTGCGGGACAGGGATTGCGGGAGCAGTACTTC.

The chain uses TRBV9 and TRBJ1-1; 7 bases match TRBD1. Trimming cost V 4 bases and J 5 bases; bases outside gene matches: 8. The CDR3 is 14 amino acids. Germline V gene sequence: CDR1 SGDLS, CDR2 YYNGEE. CDR3 in DNA: TGTGCCAGCAGCCCTCGACAGGGAAGGACTGAAGCTTTCTTT. It is translated as CASSPRQGRTEAFF.

V is TRBV7-9 and J is TRBJ1-3, with D unresolved. From germline, CDR1 is SEHNR and CDR2 FQNEAQ (reference sequence). CDR3 size: 15 residues. Trimming left V 4 bases short and J 2 bases short, with 12 bases between. CDR3 sequence reads: CASSSPGSAGNTIYF. In nucleotides, the CDR3 is TGTGCCAGCAGCTCACCGGGATCGGCTGGAAACACCATATATTTT.

The chain combines TRBV2 with TRBJ2-7, with 7 bases aligning to TRBD1. The V and J ends lost 6 bases and 0 bases, in that order; junction bases with no gene match: 11. Per germline, CDR1 SNHLY and CDR2 FYNNEI. The CDR3 has 16 residues. DNA of the CDR3: TGTGCCAGCAGGGACCAAGCGGACAGGCTCTCCTACGAGCAGTACTTC. Translation: CASRDQADRLSYEQYF.

The J gene is TRBJ1-1, the V gene TRBV25-1; no clear D. V shed 6 bases and J shed 5 bases, with 10 bases lying between them. This CDR3 spans 12 amino acids. Germline V gives CDR1 MGHDK, CDR2 SYGVNS. CDR3 coding DNA: TGTGCCAGCAGGGCCGAAATTACTGAAGCTTTCTTT. The encoded protein is CASRAEITEAFF.